Below are 8 T cell receptor beta chains sequenced from a single sample in a study of blood T cell repertoires in COVID-19. Only in-frame clones appear in the TCRdb table, and some are missing; sequencing was by immunoSEQ multiplex PCR. The sample lists fewer than 200,000 clones; approximately 92% were seen once. Sequenced sample: peripheral blood. These receptors originate from a man under 40 with COVID-19, enrolled during active disease.

The J gene is TRBJ1-1, the V gene TRBV5-4, with 11 nucleotides matching TRBD1. V was clipped by 0 bases and J by 7 bases; unmatched bases: 5. The CDR3 runs to 15 residues. CDR1 SGHNT and CDR2 YYREEE come from the germline V gene (reference sequence). CDR3 nucleotide sequence: TGTGCCAGCAGCTTGGCGGGACAGGGGGTTGATGAAGCTTTCTTT. Protein sequence: CASSLAGQGVDEAFF. The variable domain in full, with the rest retrieved from reference TRBV5-4 and TRBJ1-1, is ETGVTQSPTHLIKTRGQQVTLRCSSQSGHNTVSWYQQALGQGPQFIFQYYREEENGRGNFPPRFSGLQFPNYSSELNVNALELDDSALYLCASSLAGQGVDEAFFGQGTRLTVV.

The gene calls are TRBV7-2 and TRBJ2-2; 7 nucleotides agree with TRBD2. Per the germline V gene, CDR1 is SGHTA and CDR2 is FQGNSA. The CDR3 extends over 16 amino acids. V gave up 5 bases and J gave up 0 bases; unmatched junction bases: 6. The CDR3 protein is CASSTTGTTNTGELFF. The CDR3 region has the DNA TGTGCCAGCAGCACTACCGGGACTACGAACACCGGGGAGCTGTTTTTT.

This clone appeared once. The chain employs TRBV28 and TRBJ2-5; 8 bases agree with TRBD1. The CDR3 covers 14 residues. CDR1 and CDR2 (germline): MDHEN, SYDVKM. V was pared by 8 bases and J by 5 bases, with 10 bases of the junction left unmatched. CDR3 region: CASGTPGGRETQYF. The CDR3, as DNA: TGTGCCAGCGGAACCCCAGGGGGCCGCGAGACCCAGTACTTC.

V usage is TRBV6-5 and J usage is TRBJ2-3, with a tentative D call TRBD1 (5 bases). Germline V gene sequence: CDR1 MNHEY, CDR2 SVGAGI. The V gene lost 8 bases and the J gene lost 0 bases, with 15 bases spanning the gap. The length of the CDR3 is 15 residues. The CDR3 reads CASVVQGPSTDTQYF. The CDR3 DNA is TGTGCCAGCGTGGTTCAGGGCCCTAGCACAGATACGCAGTATTTT.

The gene calls are TRBV6-6 and TRBJ2-7; the match to TRBD1 covers 9 bases. V shed 6 bases and J 1 base; nucleotides not matched to a gene: 10. The germline CDR1 and CDR2 sequences are MNHNY and SVGAGI (reference sequence). This CDR3 spans 16 amino acids. CDR3 amino acids: CASSRPPGQGSYEQYF. CDR3 nucleotides: TGTGCCAGCAGCCGACCTCCGGGACAGGGTTCCTACGAGCAGTACTTC.

The gene calls are TRBV5-6 and TRBJ2-7, with 9 bases that match TRBD1. The CDR3 loop spans 15 amino acids. Per germline, CDR1 SGHDT and CDR2 YYEEEE. V shed 2 bases, J shed 4 bases, and the junction held 7 bases outside the gene matches. The CDR3: CASSLSGTGNYEQYF. The CDR3 nucleotides are TGTGCCAGCAGCTTATCAGGGACAGGGAATTACGAGCAGTACTTC.

The V gene is TRBV4-3, the J gene TRBJ1-6, with a weak D call TRBD1 (6 bases). The germline V gene has CDR1 LGHNA and CDR2 YSLEER. The CDR3 consists of 15 residues. Trimming removed 2 bases from V and 9 bases from J, with 14 bases in between. CDR3 in amino acids: CASSQSGVKGSPLHF. The CDR3 coding sequence is TGCGCCAGCAGCCAATCAGGGGTCAAGGGTTCACCCCTCCACTTT.

The V gene is TRBV7-6, the J gene TRBJ1-5; 7 bases align to TRBD1. V was pared by 1 base and J by 4 bases, with 4 bases of the junction left unmatched. CDR1 and CDR2 (germline): SGHVS, FNYEAQ. The CDR3 covers 15 residues. The CDR3: CASSLGAGGNQPQHF. For the CDR3, the DNA is TGTGCCAGCAGCTTAGGGGCAGGGGGTAATCAGCCCCAGCATTTT.